This paragraph reports one TCR beta chain. Its antigen is not known. The junction differs from germline at one of its ends, possibly a read error. The CDR3 end is not reached by the read, which stops 3 residues before it; the germline J gene fills it in. The CDR3 extends over 15 amino acids. CDR1 is LNHDA and CDR2 is SQIVND in the germline V gene (reference sequence). TCR beta CDR3 amplified by multiplex PCR from about 1,100 ng genomic DNA. Method: immunoSEQ multiplex PCR; TCRdb's copy keeps in-frame clones and lacks some. The repertoire table contains tens of thousands of clones. The sample comes from a study of T cells in women clearing cervical HPV infection. Across the study: With HLA typing for only a few women, HLA confounding remains possible.

Study observations and caveats: CIN3+ cases had significantly higher TCR repertoire richness than controls, but evenness did not differ. Cases and controls were distinguished at AUC around 0.87 by richness and V genes.

The chain couples TRBV19 to TRBJ2-3; TRBD2 matches at 11 bases. The receptor comes from a woman aged 18 to 75 with a cervical HPV16 infection that either progressed to CIN3+ or cleared (not recorded which). Sample: blood buffy coat. CDR3 sequence reads: CASSMASGGTETQYF. The sequenced part of the CDR3 DNA is TGTGCCAGTAGTATGGCTAGCGGGGGGACAGAGACG.